These 11 T cell receptor beta chains were sequenced from one sample in a study of blood T cell repertoires in COVID-19. Assay: immunoSEQ multiplex PCR; the TCRdb copy retains only in-frame clones and omits some. The profile shows under 350,000 clones, approximately 86% of them singletons. The specimen was PBMCs or T cells enriched from blood (not recorded which). The receptors come from a middle-aged woman with acute COVID-19.

J is TRBJ1-4 and V is TRBV7-9; D is undetermined. V lost 1 base, J lost 4 bases, and 4 bases lay in between. This CDR3 spans 13 amino acids. Germline CDR1 and CDR2: SEHNR and FQNEAQ (reference sequence). CDR3 loop: CASSLGVNEKLFF. In nucleotides, the CDR3 is TGTGCCAGCAGCTTAGGAGTTAATGAAAAACTGTTTTTT. Combining the CDR3 with reference TRBV7-9 and TRBJ1-4 gives the whole variable domain DTGVSQNPRHKITKRGQNVTFRCDPISEHNRLYWYRQTLGQGPEFLTYFQNEAQLEKSRLLSDRFSAERPKGSFSTLEIQRTEQGDSAMYLCASSLGVNEKLFFGSGTQLSVL.

The chain recombines TRBV6-1 with TRBJ2-7, with 7 nucleotides matching TRBD1. V trimming: 3 bases; J trimming: 4 bases; junction bases outside the gene matches: 3. CDR1 is MNHNS, CDR2 SASEGT, per germline. This CDR3 comprises 13 residues. In nucleotides, the CDR3 is TGTGCCAGCAGTGACCACAGGGGTTACGAGCAGTACTTC. Encoded protein: CASSDHRGYEQYF.

This clone appeared once. This chain uses TRBV9 with TRBJ2-7; tentative D call: TRBD2 (6 bases). This CDR3 has 14 residues. The V gene lost 0 bases and the J gene lost 5 bases, with 12 bases spanning the gap. Germline-derived CDR1 and CDR2 are SGDLS and YYNGEE. The CDR3 protein is CASSVGGVPNEQYF. In DNA form, the CDR3 reads TGTGCCAGCAGCGTAGGGGGGGTCCCCAACGAGCAGTACTTC.

The rearrangement links TRBV2 to TRBJ1-5; TRBD1 is a possible D gene (6 bases). The CDR3 is 14 amino acids. Per the germline V gene, CDR1 is SNHLY and CDR2 is FYNNEI. V dropped 3 bases and J dropped 4 bases, with 10 bases sitting between them. CDR3 DNA: TGTGCCAGCAGTGATCGACAGGCTAATCAGCCCCAGCATTTT. Its protein is CASSDRQANQPQHF.

Concerning this clone itself: Different DNA sequences within this sample yield the same CDR3. The J gene is TRBJ2-3, the V gene TRBV2; 7 nucleotides match TRBD1. The CDR3 has 14 residues. The germline V gene has CDR1 SNHLY and CDR2 FYNNEI. V shed 4 bases, J shed 0 bases, and the junction held 1 base outside the gene matches. The CDR3 DNA reads as TGTGCCAGCAGTGGACAGGGAAGCACAGATACGCAGTATTTT. Translating it yields CASSGQGSTDTQYF.

The chain joins TRBV5-6 to TRBJ1-2; TRBD1 is a possible D gene (6 bases). CDR1 is SGHDT and CDR2 is YYEEEE in the germline V gene. The V and J ends lost 0 bases and 7 bases respectively, with 13 bases between them. CDR3 length: 14 residues. CDR3 sequence (DNA): TGTGCCAGCAGCTTGGGCAGGGGTGTATTTGGCTACACCTTC. Its translation: CASSLGRGVFGYTF. The full variable domain, in which reference TRBV5-6 and TRBJ1-2 provide the parts outside the CDR3, is DAGVTQSPTHLIKTRGQQVTLRCSPKSGHDTVSWYQQALGQGPQFIFQYYEEEERQRGNFPDRFSGHQFPNYSSELNVNALLLGDSALYLCASSLGRGVFGYTFGSGTRLTVV.

This clone was recorded only once. This rearrangement joins TRBV2 to TRBJ2-2; 10 positions agree with TRBD2. This CDR3 is built from 14 residues. V gave up 6 bases and J gave up 5 bases; unmatched junction bases: 3. The germline gives CDR1 SNHLY, CDR2 FYNNEI. CDR3 sequence reads: CASRGSGGTGELFF. As DNA, the CDR3 is TGTGCCAGCAGAGGTAGCGGGGGGACCGGGGAGCTGTTTTTT.

The chain has TRBV5-4 and TRBJ1-4, with D possibly TRBD1 on 5 matching bases. CDR1 is SGHNT and CDR2 is YYREEE in the germline V gene (reference sequence). The CDR3 sequence is 14 residues long. The V end was cut by 1 base, the J end by 6 bases, with 10 bases between. DNA of the CDR3: TGTGCCAGCAGCTTGCAGGGTTCCGATGAAAAACTGTTTTTT. Translation gives CASSLQGSDEKLFF.

This rearrangement joins TRBV9 to TRBJ1-3; TRBD1 might be the D (5 bases). CDR3 size: 15 residues. Trimming pared 2 bases from V and 2 bases from J, leaving 11 bases between. From germline, CDR1 is SGDLS and CDR2 YYNGEE. The CDR3 sequence is CASSVEGSAGNTIYF. CDR3 in DNA: TGTGCCAGCAGCGTGGAGGGGTCAGCTGGAAACACCATATATTTT.

This chain joins TRBV11-3 and TRBJ2-2; weak D call: TRBD1 (6 bases). The germline V gene encodes CDR1 SGHNT and CDR2 YENEEA. This CDR3 spans 14 amino acids. Trimming removed 2 bases from V and 6 bases from J, with 10 bases in between. This CDR3 is CASSLLTGPGELFF. The CDR3 DNA is TGTGCCAGCAGCTTACTAACAGGGCCCGGGGAGCTGTTTTTT.

This chain joins TRBV5-4 and TRBJ1-4, with 9 bases that match TRBD1. CDR1 SGHNT and CDR2 YYREEE come from the germline V gene (reference sequence). This CDR3 region has 20 residues. The junction had 26 bases not matched to a gene; V was cut back by 6 bases and J by 8 bases. The CDR3 nucleotides read TGTGCCAGCATCCCCCCCCCACCAGGGACAGGGCGAAGAGTAGGAGAAAAACTGTTTTTT. Protein sequence: CASIPPPPGTGRRVGEKLFF.